This entry describes one T cell receptor beta chain. The antigen is undetermined. Time point denoted: late sampling 161 to 241 days after vaccination in three convalescent patients. The treatment is: 10-day PBMC culture with coronavirus spike peptide pools or control peptides (ViraFEST assay). Isolation of CD4+ T cells by negative selection took place after around 9 days of culture. This CDR3 comprises 18 residues. V shed 6 bases and J shed 0 bases, with 18 bases lying between them. Germline V lookup: CDR1 MNHEY, CDR2 SMNVEV (reference sequence). These data are taken from a study of vaccination and CD4 T cells after COVID-19. Study-wide background: The cells in question were stimulated using overlapping spike peptides derived from SARS-CoV-2, HCoV-NL63, HCoV-OC43 and HCoV-229E.

An Oncomine TCR Beta short-read assay was used to sequence the DNA from cultured CD4+ T cells. TCRdb re-analysed the PCR reads in MiXCR, keeping a single row per CDR3 protein. The sample comprises about 22,000 distinct CDR3 sequences, more than 30% of which are singletons, and roughly 27% rests with the top ten. This clonotype was sampled from a human donor who had recovered from COVID-19. The chain couples TRBV27 to TRBJ2-6, with D possibly TRBD1 on 5 matching bases. The sequencing used CD4+ T cells from blood, cultured in vitro, collected about 7 months after SARS-CoV-2 vaccination. CDR3 sequence reads: CASRYSVPRASGANVLTF. The CDR3 nucleotides are TGTGCCAGCAGGTACAGTGTCCCCAGGGCCTCTGGGGCCAACGTCCTGACTTTC.